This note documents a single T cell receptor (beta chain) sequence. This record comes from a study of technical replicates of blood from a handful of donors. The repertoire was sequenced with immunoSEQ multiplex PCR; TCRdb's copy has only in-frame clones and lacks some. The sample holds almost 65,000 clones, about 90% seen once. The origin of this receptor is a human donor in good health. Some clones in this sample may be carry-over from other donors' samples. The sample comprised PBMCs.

CDR3 nucleotide sequence: TGTGCCAGCAGTGATGGACTAGCGGGAATCTCTGGGGCCAACGTCCTGACTTTC. Its protein is CASSDGLAGISGANVLTF. The rearrangement links TRBV6-4 to TRBJ2-6; 12 bases match TRBD2. V shed 3 bases, J shed 0 bases, and the junction held 3 bases outside the gene matches. Germline CDR1 MRHNA, CDR2 SNTAGT. This CDR3 is built from 18 residues.